The clone carrying this T cell receptor (beta chain) was observed at least ten times. The data were taken from a study of blood T cells in healthy people across ages. Through a sample-barcoded 5' primer and a J-beta primer mix, a second PCR was run for about 7 to 12 cycles. Using its own MiXCR run on the 5' RACE reads, TCRdb lists one record per CDR3 protein. The sample has 600,000 to 1,000,000 distinct CDR3 sequences, just under 25% seen once. A further study also used this sample, focusing on T cells of mothers and their children.

This TCR was recovered from a boy between 10 and 17 years old in good health. The specimen sequenced was blood.

CDR3 residues: CASSSGQGTDTQYF. In DNA form, the CDR3 reads TGTGCCAGCAGTTCTGGACAGGGCACAGATACGCAGTATTTT. V and J are TRBV7-9 and TRBJ2-3; 7 positions match TRBD1. The CDR3 length is 14 residues. J was trimmed by 1 base and V by 6 bases; bases with no gene match: 4. The V gene's germline CDR1 is SEHNR and CDR2 FQNEAQ (reference sequence).